The next 29 T cell receptor beta chains were all read from a single sample in a study of identical twins. From the 5' RACE reads, TCRdb called clonotypes with MiXCR, one entry per CDR3 protein. The repertoire holds 650,000 to 750,000 distinct CDR3 sequences, with around 20% as singletons. This sample was also put to use in a study of T cells expressing NK-cell markers.

The sequenced material came from PBMCs. The receptors derive from a woman younger than 30 in good health.

The CDR3 loop reads CSASPGQFRREGLPDTQYF. The CDR3 nucleotides read TGCAGTGCTAGCCCCGGTCAGTTCAGGCGGGAGGGCCTCCCAGATACGCAGTATTTT. V usage is TRBV20-1 and J usage is TRBJ2-3, with 9 nucleotides matching TRBD2. The germline V gene has CDR1 DFQATT and CDR2 SNEGSKA (reference sequence). This CDR3 is built from 19 residues. Germline trimming cut 3 bases from V and 4 bases from J; bases unmatched to any gene: 20.

There are a few counts of this clonotype. This sequence joins TRBV20-1 and TRBJ2-3; D gene uncertain. V shed 1 base and J shed 3 bases, with 8 bases lying between them. Germline-derived CDR1 and CDR2 are DFQATT and SNEGSKA (reference sequence). The CDR3 is 13 residues long. CDR3 nucleotides: TGCAGTGCTAGAGGACAAGCGACAGATACGCAGTATTTT. Translated, it gives CSARGQATDTQYF.

This clonotype was counted only a few times. The rearrangement joins TRBV7-2 to TRBJ2-1, with TRBD2 as a possible D gene (7 bases). V lost 6 bases to trimming and J lost 9 bases, with 24 bases between them. The germline V gene has CDR1 SGHTA and CDR2 FQGNSA. The CDR3 is 16 residues long. As DNA, the CDR3 is TGTGCCAGCAGGGGGACTGGGGGGGCCTATCTCCCTGAGCAGTTCTTC. It yields the protein CASRGTGGAYLPEQFF. Complete variable domain (other parts from reference TRBV7-2 and TRBJ2-1): GAGVSQSPSNKVTEKGKDVELRCDPISGHTALYWYRQSLGQGLEFLIYFQGNSAPDKSGLPSDRFSAERTGGSVSTLTIQRTQQEDSAVYLCASRGTGGAYLPEQFFGPGTRLTVL.

This clonotype turned up a few times. The chain links TRBV6-2 or TRBV6-3 to TRBJ2-1, with TRBD1 as a possible D gene (5 bases). Trimming shortened V by 7 bases and J by 12 bases, and 16 bases separated the two germline ends. There are 12 residues in the CDR3. From germline, CDR1 is MNHEY and CDR2 SVGEGT. This CDR3 is CASTQDPHGQFF. The DNA for the CDR3 is TGTGCCAGCACACAGGACCCGCATGGGCAGTTCTTC.

This clonotype was detected only a few times. Sequence at one end of the junction differs from germline and may be a read error. The rearrangement links TRBV20-1 to TRBJ2-5; D remains ambiguous. In germline, CDR1 is DFQATT, CDR2 SNEGSKA (reference sequence). The CDR3 has 13 residues. CDR3 sequence reads: CSARDRAEETQYF. The CDR3 DNA reads as TGCAGTGCAAGAGACCGGGCGGAGGAGACCCAGTACTTC.

The rearrangement joins TRBV6-5 to TRBJ1-6; D is ambiguous. The CDR3 has 11 amino acids. Germline CDR1 MNHEY, CDR2 SVGAGI. Trimming took off 9 bases at V and 4 bases at J, with 4 bases between the two ends. The CDR3 DNA is TGTGCCAGGGGGTATAATTCACCCCTCCACTTT. Protein sequence: CARGYNSPLHF.

The rearrangement links TRBV27 to TRBJ2-3; a weak D match, TRBD1 (5 bases). The germline V and J ends were trimmed by 5 bases and 1 base, with 13 bases remaining between them. The CDR3 totals 15 residues. CDR1 MNHEY and CDR2 SMNVEV come from the germline V gene (reference sequence). The CDR3 spells CASSSLRARTDTQYF. The CDR3 DNA reads as TGTGCCAGCAGTAGCCTCAGGGCCCGCACAGATACGCAGTATTTT.

This clonotype came up many times. The chain is built from TRBV20-1 and TRBJ2-4, with 13 bases fitting TRBD2. This CDR3 comprises 17 residues. J gave up 5 bases and V 3 bases, and 10 bases lay outside the gene matches. The germline V gene encodes CDR1 DFQATT and CDR2 SNEGSKA (reference sequence). CDR3 coding DNA: TGCAGTGCTAGGGGAACTAGCGGGAGGGCCGGTGAAAACATTCAGTACTTC. Its protein product is CSARGTSGRAGENIQYF.

The chain carries TRBV20-1 and TRBJ1-4; 8 nucleotides match TRBD1. Germline-derived CDR1 and CDR2 are DFQATT and SNEGSKA (reference sequence). V lost 3 bases and J lost 10; bases outside the gene matches: 4. The CDR3 is 12 amino acids. The CDR3 sequence is CSASRTGGKLFF. The CDR3 DNA sequence: TGCAGTGCTAGCCGTACAGGGGGAAAACTGTTTTTT.

This rearrangement joins TRBV19 to TRBJ2-1, with 7 bases fitting TRBD1. Germline values: CDR1 LNHDA, CDR2 SQIVND (reference sequence). CDR3 size: 16 residues. The junction had 9 bases not matched to a gene; V was cut back by 0 bases and J by 7 bases. The CDR3 coding sequence is TGTGCCAGTAGTATAGATAGGGCAGGGGGAAAAAATGAGCAGTTCTTC. It yields the protein CASSIDRAGGKNEQFF.

The chain combines TRBV27 with TRBJ1-5, with 7 bases that match TRBD1. The V gene's germline CDR1 is MNHEY and CDR2 SMNVEV (reference sequence). Trimming at V came to 5 bases and at J to 15 bases, leaving 13 bases not matched to a gene. The CDR3 has 13 residues. The CDR3 region has the DNA TGTGCCAGCAGTGCCTCCCGGGACAGCCGCCCGCATTTT. Translation gives CASSASRDSRPHF.

The chain carries TRBV7-9 and TRBJ2-7; a weak D match, TRBD2 (7 bases). CDR1 SEHNR and CDR2 FQNEAQ come from the germline V gene (reference sequence). The V end lost 3 bases, the J end lost 5 bases, and 17 bases lay between the germline ends. The length of the CDR3 is 15 residues. CDR3 region: CASSFGLGGRDEQYF. CDR3 in DNA: TGTGCCAGCAGCTTTGGCCTCGGGGGGCGGGACGAGCAGTACTTC.

The V gene is TRBV20-1, the J gene TRBJ2-5, with D tentatively TRBD1 (5 bases). The germline CDR1 and CDR2 sequences are DFQATT and SNEGSKA (reference sequence). This CDR3 has 12 amino acids. V was cut by 2 bases and J by 5 bases, with 9 bases left in between. The CDR3 region has the DNA TGCAGTGCTAGACAACAGGAGGAGACCCAGTACTTC. This sequence encodes CSARQQEETQYF.

The gene calls are TRBV3-1 and TRBJ2-7; weak D call: TRBD2 (5 bases). Deletions cut 1 base from V and 7 bases from J, with 8 bases between. The CDR3 runs 12 residues. Germline loops: CDR1 LGHDT, CDR2 YNNKEL (reference sequence). CDR3 in DNA: TGTGCCAGCAGCCAAGGGCAGCGGGAGCAGTACTTC. It specifies CASSQGQREQYF.

This clonotype was counted a few times. The chain is built from TRBV7-2 and TRBJ2-7; TRBD1 matches 7 bases. From germline, CDR1 is SGHTA and CDR2 FQGNSA. The length of the CDR3 is 12 residues. The J segment lost 5 bases and the V segment lost 5 bases, leaving 3 bases of the junction unmatched. The CDR3 region has the DNA TGTGCCAGCAGCCGGACAGGCAACGAGCAGTACTTC. Its translation is CASSRTGNEQYF.

This clonotype was seen more than once but under ten times. The V call is TRBV7-3, the J call TRBJ2-2; TRBD2 matches 11 bases. Germline-derived CDR1 and CDR2 are SGHTA and FQGTGA. CDR3 length: 15 amino acids. J gave up 1 base and V 8 bases, and 3 bases lay outside the gene matches. CDR3 DNA sequence: TGTGCCAGCGGGCTAGCGGGGGGGAACACCGGGGAGCTGTTTTTT. It specifies CASGLAGGNTGELFF.

The chain has TRBV3-1 and TRBJ1-1; D unclear. The CDR3 runs to 12 residues. Trimming pared 3 bases from V and 1 base from J, leaving 3 bases between. Germline assignment: CDR1 LGHDT and CDR2 YNNKEL (reference sequence). The CDR3 DNA reads as TGTGCCAGCAGCCATACGAACACTGAAGCTTTCTTT. This translates into CASSHTNTEAFF.

This clonotype showed up many times. CDR3 region: CASRGDGNTEAFF. In nucleotides, the CDR3 is TGTGCCAGCAGGGGAGACGGGAACACTGAAGCTTTCTTT. The rearrangement uses TRBV12-3 or TRBV12-4 and TRBJ1-1; D remains ambiguous. The V end was cut by 6 bases, the J end by 1 base, with 9 bases between. The CDR3 consists of 13 residues.

This clonotype was detected many times. The chain uses TRBV2 and TRBJ2-1; D perhaps matches TRBD2 (6 bases). Germline V gene lookup returns CDR1 SNHLY and CDR2 FYNNEI. V was shortened by 8 bases and J by 4 bases, with 15 bases between the two germline ends. This CDR3 is 14 amino acids long. The CDR3 DNA sequence: TGTGCCAGCTGGACGCTAGCGCGGTACAATGAGCAGTTCTTC. Amino acids: CASWTLARYNEQFF.

The chain carries TRBV7-9 and TRBJ1-1; no clear D. CDR3 length: 13 residues. Trimming pared 3 bases from V and 1 base from J, leaving 6 bases between. Germline values: CDR1 SEHNR, CDR2 FQNEAQ (reference sequence). CDR3 sequence reads: CASSFQQNTEAFF. In nucleotides, the CDR3 is TGTGCCAGCAGCTTCCAGCAGAACACTGAAGCTTTCTTT.

This clonotype was picked up many times. The chain has TRBV6-5 and TRBJ2-2; the D is unclear. The ends were cut back, 6 bases at V and 1 base at J, with 9 bases in the middle. This CDR3 contains 14 residues. Germline CDR1 and CDR2: MNHEY and SVGAGI. The CDR3 DNA sequence: TGTGCCAGCAGCTACACGGTGAACACCGGGGAGCTGTTTTTT. Encoded protein: CASSYTVNTGELFF.

This rearrangement joins TRBV30 to TRBJ2-3; TRBD2 is a possible D gene (6 bases). CDR1 and CDR2 (germline): GTSNPN, SVGIG (reference sequence). With 3 bases removed from V and 5 bases from J, the gap between germline ends came to 9 bases. The CDR3 is 12 amino acids. CDR3 sequence: CAWSVGGDTQYF. In DNA, the CDR3 is TGTGCCTGGAGCGTGGGGGGAGATACGCAGTATTTT. The whole variable domain, remainder taken from reference TRBV30 and TRBJ2-3, is SQTIHQWPATLVQPVGSPLSLECTVEGTSNPNLYWYRQAAGRGLQLLFYSVGIGQISSEVPQNLSASRPQDRQFILSSKKLLLSDSGFYLCAWSVGGDTQYFGPGTRLTVL.

This clonotype has just a few counts. The chain has TRBV12-3 or TRBV12-4 and TRBJ2-7; 7 nucleotides align to TRBD2. The trim removed 5 bases at V and 1 base at J, leaving 11 bases unmatched. The CDR3 consists of 16 residues. CDR3: CASSPLGLRGSYEQYF. The CDR3 region has the DNA TGTGCCAGCAGTCCCCTGGGACTACGGGGTTCCTACGAGCAGTACTTC.

This clonotype was counted a few times. The chain has TRBV7-8 and TRBJ2-5; a possible D gene is TRBD2 (6 bases). V was clipped by 5 bases and J by 5 bases, with 12 bases between them. From germline, CDR1 is SGHVS and CDR2 FQNEAQ. CDR3 size: 13 residues. In nucleotides, the CDR3 is TGTGCCAGCAGCCAGGGACTGAGGGAGACCCAGTACTTC. This codes for CASSQGLRETQYF.

This clonotype was detected only a few times. The chain joins TRBV29-1 to TRBJ1-2, with D maybe TRBD1 (5 bases). Germline assignment: CDR1 SQVTM and CDR2 ANQGSEA. The CDR3 sequence is 10 residues long. V gave up 5 bases and J gave up 8 bases, with 9 bases separating them. CDR3 protein: CSVMGEGYTF. CDR3 nucleotide sequence: TGCAGCGTTATGGGGGAAGGCTACACCTTC.

This clonotype was observed a handful of times. The rearrangement joins TRBV7-2 to TRBJ2-2; D is perhaps TRBD1 (6 bases). V was trimmed by 2 bases and J by 6 bases, leaving 16 bases between them. Germline CDR1 reads SGHTA; CDR2 reads FQGNSA. There are 16 residues in the CDR3. The DNA for the CDR3 is TGTGCCAGCAGCTTAAGATTTGCAGGGGTCGCCGGGGAGCTGTTTTTT. This encodes CASSLRFAGVAGELFF.

This clonotype was recorded only once. J is TRBJ2-3 and V is TRBV5-1; 10 nucleotides agree with TRBD2. The V gene end was trimmed by 1 base and the J gene end by 5 bases; junction bases not matched to a gene: 10. Germline values: CDR1 SGHRS, CDR2 YFSETQ. This CDR3 comprises 17 residues. The CDR3 nucleotides are TGCGCCAGCAGCTTGTCTCCTAGCGGGGGTTTGGGAGATACGCAGTATTTT. As protein: CASSLSPSGGLGDTQYF. Using reference TRBV5-1 and TRBJ2-3 for the parts outside the CDR3, the full variable domain is KAGVTQTPRYLIKTRGQQVTLSCSPISGHRSVSWYQQTPGQGLQFLFEYFSETQRNKGNFPGRFSGRQFSNSRSEMNVSTLELGDSALYLCASSLSPSGGLGDTQYFGPGTRLTVL.

The chain carries TRBV7-2 and TRBJ2-1, with 8 bases that match TRBD2. Losses at the gene ends were 1 base for V and 9 bases for J; bases not matched to a gene: 8. Germline CDR1 and CDR2: SGHTA and FQGNSA. The CDR3 is made up of 15 amino acids. The DNA for the CDR3 is TGTGCCAGCAGCTTAGGCGGGACTAGTTTCACTGAGCAGTTCTTC. Protein product: CASSLGGTSFTEQFF.

This clonotype was seen a handful of times. CDR3 sequence reads: CSATHRDTYEQYF. CDR3 coding DNA: TGCAGTGCTACCCACAGGGACACCTACGAGCAGTACTTC. The chain carries TRBV20-1 and TRBJ2-7, with D perhaps TRBD1 (6 bases). There are 13 residues in the CDR3. Germline V gene sequence: CDR1 DFQATT, CDR2 SNEGSKA (reference sequence). V lost 4 bases, J lost 2 bases, and 12 bases lay in between.